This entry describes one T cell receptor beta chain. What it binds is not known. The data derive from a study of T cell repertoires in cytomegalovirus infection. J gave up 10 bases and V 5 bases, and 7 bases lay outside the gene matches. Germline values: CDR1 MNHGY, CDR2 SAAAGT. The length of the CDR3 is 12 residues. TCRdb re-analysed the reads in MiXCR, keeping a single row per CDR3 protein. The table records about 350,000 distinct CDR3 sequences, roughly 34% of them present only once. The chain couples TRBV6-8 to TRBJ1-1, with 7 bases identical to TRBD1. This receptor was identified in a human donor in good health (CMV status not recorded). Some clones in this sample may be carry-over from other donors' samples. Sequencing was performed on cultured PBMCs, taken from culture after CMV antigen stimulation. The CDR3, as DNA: TGTGCCAGCAGTCGTCAGGGGGAGAGAGCTTTCTTT. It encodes CASSRQGERAFF.